These 13 T cell receptor beta chains came from one sample sequenced in a study of blood T cell repertoires in COVID-19. Sequencing was performed with immunoSEQ multiplex PCR; in TCRdb, only in-frame clones are kept and a portion is missing. Among approximately 100,000 clones listed, roughly 80% were seen once. The specimen sequenced was peripheral blood. The receptor set was obtained from a man between 60 and 75 years old with acute or convalescent COVID-19.

This chain joins TRBV4-3 and TRBJ2-7, with 9 bases identical to TRBD1. Germline CDR1 and CDR2: LGHNA and YSLEER. CDR3 length equals 16 residues. J lost 3 bases, V lost 2 bases, and 8 bases had no gene match. Written as DNA, the CDR3 is TGCGCCAGCAGCCAAACCGGGACAGGGTCTGTCTACGAGCAGTACTTC. Translating it yields CASSQTGTGSVYEQYF.

The V gene is TRBV18, the J gene TRBJ2-5; 13 nucleotides line up with TRBD2. Germline V CDR1 and CDR2: KGHSH, LQKENI. This CDR3 is 17 amino acids long. Trimming removed 3 bases from V and 1 base from J; junction bases left unmatched: 5. The CDR3 DNA reads as TGTGCCAGCTCACCGACCAGACTAGCGGGAGGCCAAGAGACCCAGTACTTC. Amino acid sequence: CASSPTRLAGGQETQYF.

This chain links TRBV4-3 with TRBJ1-3; TRBD1 aligns across 7 bases. CDR1 is LGHNA and CDR2 is YSLEER in the germline V gene. The CDR3 totals 16 residues. Trimming cost V 3 bases and J 2 bases; bases outside gene matches: 7. The CDR3 nucleotides read TGCGCCAGCAGCCATGTATCGACAGGGACTGGAAACACCATATATTTT. The encoded protein is CASSHVSTGTGNTIYF.

In its sample, this clone was seen many times. This chain's CDR3 is CASSPRGGGLTYEQYF. Written as DNA, the CDR3 is TGTGCCAGCAGCCCCCGGGGGGGAGGCTTAACCTACGAGCAGTACTTC. V gene TRBV5-4 combines with J gene TRBJ2-7; 8 nucleotides align to TRBD2. Germline lookup yields CDR1 SGHNT and CDR2 YYREEE (reference sequence). This CDR3 has 16 amino acids. With 4 bases clipped from V and 2 bases from J, the junction kept 11 bases outside the gene matches.

V is TRBV14 and J is TRBJ1-1; D is possibly TRBD1 (5 bases). CDR3 length: 13 residues. Germline V gene data show CDR1 as SGHDN and CDR2 as FVKESK. V gave up 6 bases and J gave up 2 bases, with 10 bases separating them. The CDR3 coding sequence is TGTGCCAGCAGACGAGACAGAAACACTGAAGCTTTCTTT. Residues: CASRRDRNTEAFF. Full variable domain (outside the CDR3, taken from reference TRBV14 and TRBJ1-1): EAGVTQFPSHSVIEKGQTVTLRCDPISGHDNLYWYRRVMGKEIKFLLHFVKESKQDESGMPNNRFLAERTGGTYSTLKVQPAELEDSGVYFCASRRDRNTEAFFGQGTRLTVV.

The chain uses TRBV5-6 and TRBJ2-2, with 9 bases lining up with TRBD1. The CDR3 has 15 residues. Germline V gives CDR1 SGHDT, CDR2 YYEEEE. The ends lost 6 bases at V and 3 bases at J; junction bases unmatched: 6. CDR3 residues: CASNKGQGYTGELFF. The CDR3 nucleotides read TGTGCCAGCAATAAGGGACAGGGCTACACCGGGGAGCTGTTTTTT. Together with reference TRBV5-6 and TRBJ2-2, the CDR3 gives the full variable domain: DAGVTQSPTHLIKTRGQQVTLRCSPKSGHDTVSWYQQALGQGPQFIFQYYEEEERQRGNFPDRFSGHQFPNYSSELNVNALLLGDSALYLCASNKGQGYTGELFFGEGSRLTVL.

With regard to this clone: Other DNA sequences in the sample encode the same CDR3. The rearrangement uses TRBV9 and TRBJ2-1; 10 bases match TRBD2. Germline assignment: CDR1 SGDLS and CDR2 YYNGEE. This CDR3 has 16 amino acids. The junction had 6 bases not matched to a gene; V was cut back by 0 bases and J by 6 bases. Written as DNA, the CDR3 is TGTGCCAGCAGCGTAGGACCTAGCGGGGGATTCAATGAGCAGTTCTTC. This translates into CASSVGPSGGFNEQFF.

The rearrangement joins TRBV5-5 to TRBJ1-5; 8 bases are shared with TRBD1. This CDR3 is 16 amino acids long. J gave up 3 bases and V 0 bases, and 5 bases lay outside the gene matches. Per germline, CDR1 SGHKS and CDR2 YYEKEE (reference sequence). For the CDR3, the DNA is TGTGCCAGCAGCTTGGATTGGACAGGGATCAATCAGCCCCAGCATTTT. Translated, it gives CASSLDWTGINQPQHF.

This chain links TRBV5-1 with TRBJ2-7; D might be TRBD1 (5 bases). Trimming left V 5 bases short and J 0 bases short, with 12 bases between. CDR3 length: 14 amino acids. Germline V lookup: CDR1 SGHRS, CDR2 YFSETQ. CDR3 sequence (DNA): TGCGCCAGCAGTGGACACCTGAGCTCCTACGAGCAGTACTTC. Its translation: CASSGHLSSYEQYF.

The chain couples TRBV5-6 to TRBJ2-5; 10 bases match TRBD2. The CDR3 covers 16 residues. V dropped 6 bases and J dropped 4; count of bases not matched to a gene: 12. The V gene's germline CDR1 is SGHDT and CDR2 YYEEEE. CDR3 nucleotides: TGTGCCAGCATTGGGTCTAGCGGGAGCCTGGGAGAGACCCAGTACTTC. Protein product: CASIGSSGSLGETQYF.

The chain couples TRBV7-9 to TRBJ2-5; the match to TRBD2 covers 9 bases. With 4 bases clipped from V and 7 bases from J, the junction kept 10 bases outside the gene matches. This CDR3 comprises 15 residues. The germline gives CDR1 SEHNR, CDR2 FQNEAQ (reference sequence). The CDR3 reads CASSWDIAGVTTQYF. CDR3 nucleotides: TGTGCCAGCAGCTGGGACATAGCGGGAGTTACGACCCAGTACTTC.

In DNA, the CDR3 is TGTGCCAGCAAAAAGTTGGCGGGCCCAAGCAGTTTTTACGAGACCCAGTACTTC. Amino acid sequence: CASKKLAGPSSFYETQYF. This chain links TRBV3-1 (or the pseudogene TRBV3-2) with TRBJ2-5, with D possibly TRBD2 on 5 matching bases. This CDR3 region has 18 residues. Between the trimmed V and J ends, which lost 7 bases and 5 bases, there was a span of 29 bases. From germline, CDR1 is LGHDT and CDR2 YNNKEL (reference sequence).

This clone was seen a few times. The CDR3 bases are TGTGCCTGGAGTAAGCCCAGGGGGCGAGGAGAAAAACTGTTTTTT. Translation gives CAWSKPRGRGEKLFF. The gene calls are TRBV30 and TRBJ1-4, with 8 bases identical to TRBD1. The J segment lost 8 bases and the V segment lost 2 bases, leaving 10 bases of the junction unmatched. The CDR3 sequence is 15 residues long. Germline V gene lookup returns CDR1 GTSNPN and CDR2 SVGIG (reference sequence).